A single sample gave rise to the 23 T cell receptor beta chains below, sequenced in a study of cytomegalovirus exposure and HLA in healthy donors. Primers: 60 Vbeta forward and 13 Jbeta reverse. Using immunoSEQ multiplex PCR, the repertoire was profiled, and TCRdb retains in-frame clones only, with some absent. This sample has approximately 110,000 clones, with around 78% found just once. Sequencing was carried out using PBMCs. These receptors were obtained from a man aged 50-60 years in good health and CMV-seronegative.

With respect to this clone: Other DNA sequences of this sample code for an identical CDR3. The chain is built from TRBV5-1 and TRBJ2-3; D is unclear. Trimming took 0 bases from V and 3 from J, leaving 5 bases between them. Germline V gives CDR1 SGHRS, CDR2 YFSETQ. The CDR3 length is 13 residues. CDR3 loop: CASSLASTDTQYF. In DNA, the CDR3 is TGCGCCAGCAGCTTGGCGAGTACAGATACGCAGTATTTT. The full variable domain, its missing parts supplied by reference TRBV5-1 and TRBJ2-3, is KAGVTQTPRYLIKTRGQQVTLSCSPISGHRSVSWYQQTPGQGLQFLFEYFSETQRNKGNFPGRFSGRQFSNSRSEMNVSTLELGDSALYLCASSLASTDTQYFGPGTRLTVL.

Here the CDR3 reads CASSIHAGQGALNEQFF. The CDR3 DNA follows: TGTGCCAGCAGCATACATGCGGGACAGGGGGCGTTGAATGAGCAGTTCTTC. V and J are TRBV13 and TRBJ2-1; 12 positions agree with TRBD1. With 5 bases clipped from V and 7 bases from J, the junction kept 12 bases outside the gene matches. The V gene's germline CDR1 is PRHDT and CDR2 FYEKMQ (reference sequence). The CDR3 is made up of 17 amino acids.

In this sample, this clone turned up a few times. The CDR3 coding sequence is TGTGCCAGCAGCTTGCAGGGAAGGTCCCAAGAGACCCAGTACTTC. Translating gives CASSLQGRSQETQYF. V gene TRBV5-4 combines with J gene TRBJ2-5; possible D gene TRBD1, 5 bases. The germline V gene encodes CDR1 SGHNT and CDR2 YYREEE (reference sequence). The ends were cut back, 1 base at V and 1 base at J, with 11 bases in the middle. This CDR3 region has 15 residues.

The CDR3 protein is CASSVGSGVGPLHF. The DNA of the CDR3 is TGTGCCAGCAGCGTAGGTTCGGGGGTAGGGCCCCTCCACTTT. J is TRBJ1-6 and V is TRBV9; a possible D gene is TRBD1 (5 bases). V was clipped by 0 bases and J by 13 bases, with 14 bases between them. The CDR3 totals 14 residues. Germline CDR1 is SGDLS and CDR2 is YYNGEE.

The chain recombines TRBV18 with TRBJ1-1; a possible D gene is TRBD1 (5 bases). The germline V and J ends were trimmed by 0 bases and 1 base, with 12 bases remaining between them. Germline CDR1 is KGHSH and CDR2 is LQKENI. The CDR3 is 16 residues long. CDR3 region: CASSPPGQPSNTEAFF. Written as DNA, the CDR3 is TGTGCCAGCTCACCACCGGGGCAGCCCTCGAACACTGAAGCTTTCTTT. Filled out from reference TRBV18 and TRBJ1-1, the complete variable domain reads NAGVMQNPRHLVRRRGQEARLRCSPMKGHSHVYWYRQLPEEGLKFMVYLQKENIIDESGMPKERFSAEFPKEGPSILRIQQVVRGDSAAYFCASSPPGQPSNTEAFFGQGTRLTVV.

This chain uses TRBV6-5 with TRBJ1-5; D is unclear. This CDR3 is built from 13 residues. Trimming cost V 10 bases and J 1 base, with 11 bases left between them. Per the germline V gene, CDR1 is MNHEY and CDR2 is SVGAGI. This chain's CDR3 is CAIHEQSNQPQHF. In nucleotides, the CDR3 is TGTGCCATCCATGAACAAAGCAATCAGCCCCAGCATTTT.

V gene TRBV7-2 combines with J gene TRBJ1-3; 10 nucleotides match TRBD1. Germline V gene sequence: CDR1 SGHTA, CDR2 FQGNSA. V gave up 3 bases and J gave up 2 bases; unmatched junction bases: 1. The CDR3 is 15 residues long. The CDR3 sequence: CASSLTGGAGNTIYF. The DNA of the CDR3 is TGTGCCAGCAGCTTGACAGGGGGCGCTGGAAACACCATATATTTT.

The chain uses TRBV6-6 and TRBJ1-1, with 7 bases aligning to TRBD1. CDR1 is MNHNY and CDR2 is SVGAGI in the germline V gene (reference sequence). The CDR3 sequence is 16 residues long. With V trimmed by 6 bases and J by 4 bases, 14 bases remained unmatched. The CDR3 sequence: CASSLGERDSGTEAFF. The CDR3, as DNA: TGTGCCAGCAGCCTGGGGGAAAGGGACAGCGGCACTGAAGCTTTCTTT.

This clone was counted between two and nine times. The V call is TRBV4-2, the J call TRBJ2-2; 9 bases align to TRBD1. V lost 1 base to trimming and J lost 3 bases; unmatched junction nucleotides: 0. The CDR3 runs to 15 residues. Germline assignment: CDR1 LGHNA and CDR2 YNFKEQ. DNA for the CDR3: TGTGCCAGCAGCCAAGGACAGGGGGACACCGGGGAGCTGTTTTTT. Its translation is CASSQGQGDTGELFF.

The DNA for the CDR3 is TGTGCCAGCAGCCGGTCGGCTAGCGGGGCCTACGAGCAGTACTTC. It codes for CASSRSASGAYEQYF. This chain connects TRBV5-6 to TRBJ2-5; the match to TRBD2 covers 9 bases. The better agreement between TRBJ2-7 and the DNA end casts doubt on the J call. Germline CDR1 and CDR2: SGHDT and YYEEEE. CDR3 length: 15 residues.

The V gene is TRBV5-1, the J gene TRBJ1-4; no clear D. V lost 5 bases and J lost 4, with 12 bases in between. The germline V gene encodes CDR1 SGHRS and CDR2 YFSETQ. This CDR3 spans 14 amino acids. As DNA, the CDR3 is TGCGCCAGCAGTGAGGGTCCCGGTAATGAAAAACTGTTTTTT. Its protein is CASSEGPGNEKLFF.

This clone is a singleton in its sample. The V and J genes are TRBV19 and TRBJ2-6; 10 bases map to TRBD1. Germline trimming cut 5 bases from V and 1 base from J; bases unmatched to any gene: 5. Per germline, CDR1 LNHDA and CDR2 SQIVND (reference sequence). CDR3 length: 17 residues. The CDR3 nucleotides read TGTGCCAGTAGTTGGGAGGGACAGGGGTCTGGGGCCAACGTCCTGACTTTC. Protein: CASSWEGQGSGANVLTF.

V and J are TRBV28 and TRBJ2-7, with a tentative D call TRBD1 (6 bases). V was trimmed by 4 bases and J by 2 bases, leaving 15 bases between them. CDR1 and CDR2 from the germline V gene are MDHEN and SYDVKM. The CDR3 length is 15 residues. CDR3 amino acids: CASSSIKDSTYEQYV. DNA of the CDR3: TGTGCCAGCAGTTCGATAAAGGACAGTACCTACGAGCAGTACGTC.

The V and J genes are TRBV5-8 and TRBJ2-3; 7 nucleotides align to TRBD2. J was trimmed by 2 bases and V by 2 bases; bases with no gene match: 8. The CDR3 runs 16 residues. Germline CDR1 reads SGHTS; CDR2 reads YDEGEE. CDR3 amino acids: CASSFVPGGSTDTQYF. The CDR3 nucleotides read TGTGCCAGCAGCTTTGTCCCGGGAGGCTCCACAGATACGCAGTATTTT.

This clone was seen only a few times. The CDR3 bases are TGTGCCAGCATAACGGGGGAGGCCTACGAGCAGTACTTC. This translates into CASITGEAYEQYF. The chain has TRBV6-5 and TRBJ2-5, with a weak D call TRBD2 (6 bases). Matching the DNA end better, TRBJ2-7 makes the J call doubtful. Germline assignment: CDR1 MNHEY and CDR2 SVGAGI. The CDR3 is 13 amino acids.

The rearrangement uses TRBV11-2 and TRBJ2-1; TRBD2 aligns across 12 bases. This CDR3 has 17 residues. The junction had 13 bases not matched to a gene; V was cut back by 5 bases and J by 8 bases. Germline V gives CDR1 SGHAT, CDR2 FQNNGV. CDR3 in amino acids: CASSIRGGGLAGYEQFF. CDR3 DNA: TGTGCCAGCAGCATTAGAGGGGGCGGACTAGCGGGGTATGAGCAGTTCTTC.

This clone appeared a few times. The gene calls are TRBV6-1 and TRBJ2-7, with D tentatively TRBD2 (5 bases). The germline V and J ends were trimmed by 3 bases and 2 bases, with 8 bases remaining between them. The CDR3 extends over 13 amino acids. Germline CDR1 and CDR2: MNHNS and SASEGT. The CDR3 here is CASSERATYEQYV. The DNA for the CDR3 is TGTGCCAGCAGTGAGCGGGCCACCTACGAGCAGTACGTC.

Here the CDR3 DNA reads TGTGCCAGCAGCTTGGCGGGACATAACACCGGGGAGCTGTTTTTT. This gives the protein CASSLAGHNTGELFF. J is TRBJ2-2 and V is TRBV5-8, with a weak D call TRBD1 (6 bases). Germline loops: CDR1 SGHTS, CDR2 YDEGEE. The length of the CDR3 is 15 residues. Trimming removed 0 bases from V and 2 bases from J, with 8 bases in between.

The chain carries TRBV5-1 and TRBJ1-1; 7 nucleotides line up with TRBD1. V lost 2 bases to trimming and J lost 4 bases; unmatched junction nucleotides: 5. The CDR3 has 14 residues. Germline CDR1 reads SGHRS; CDR2 reads YFSETQ. CDR3 sequence: CASSLGSGGTEAFF. CDR3 nucleotides: TGCGCCAGCAGCTTAGGCTCAGGGGGCACTGAAGCTTTCTTT. Full variable domain (missing parts from reference TRBV5-1 and TRBJ1-1): KAGVTQTPRYLIKTRGQQVTLSCSPISGHRSVSWYQQTPGQGLQFLFEYFSETQRNKGNFPGRFSGRQFSNSRSEMNVSTLELGDSALYLCASSLGSGGTEAFFGQGTRLTVV.

J is TRBJ2-2 and V is TRBV10-3; D may be TRBD2 (6 bases). The germline V gene has CDR1 ENHRY and CDR2 SYGVKD. The CDR3 spans 14 residues. V was clipped by 10 bases and J by 3 bases, with 15 bases between them. CDR3 in DNA: TGTGCCACCCGGGTGGGGGAGGACACCGGGGAGCTGTTTTTT. Translating it yields CATRVGEDTGELFF.

The CDR3 reads CASSLVGDRGSEQYV. The CDR3 nucleotides are TGTGCCAGCAGCTTAGTAGGAGACAGGGGGTCGGAGCAGTACGTC. V and J are TRBV7-2 and TRBJ2-7; 9 bases are a match to TRBD1. This CDR3 is 15 amino acids long. V lost 1 base to trimming and J lost 7 bases; unmatched junction nucleotides: 8. CDR1 SGHTA and CDR2 FQGNSA come from the germline V gene.

V gene TRBV6-6 combines with J gene TRBJ1-1; 8 bases map to TRBD1. Trimming removed 4 bases from V and 6 bases from J; junction bases left unmatched: 4. Looked up from germline, CDR1 is MNHNY and CDR2 is SVGAGI (reference sequence). The CDR3 runs to 13 residues. The CDR3 nucleotides read TGTGCCAGCAGTTCCGGACAGGGTGCTGAAGCTTTCTTT. Translation gives CASSSGQGAEAFF.

This sequence joins TRBV7-9 and TRBJ2-5, with D maybe TRBD2 (6 bases). The V gene's germline CDR1 is SEHNR and CDR2 FQNEAQ (reference sequence). This CDR3 region has 14 residues. V lost 0 bases and J lost 1, with 6 bases in between. The CDR3 DNA reads as TGTGCCAGCAGCTTAGCAGCGGGCCAAGAGACCCAGTACTTC. Its translation is CASSLAAGQETQYF.